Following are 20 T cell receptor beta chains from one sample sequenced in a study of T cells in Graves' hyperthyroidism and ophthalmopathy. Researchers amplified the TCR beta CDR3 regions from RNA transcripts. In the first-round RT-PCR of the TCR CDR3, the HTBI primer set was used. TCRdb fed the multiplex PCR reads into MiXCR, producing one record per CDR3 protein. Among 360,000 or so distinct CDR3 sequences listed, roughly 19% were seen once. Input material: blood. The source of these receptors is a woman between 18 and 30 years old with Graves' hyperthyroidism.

The CDR3 is CSASRGLANVIQYF. CDR3 sequence (DNA): TGCAGTGCTAGTAGGGGACTAGCAAATGTCATTCAGTACTTC. The chain combines TRBV20-1 with TRBJ2-4; TRBD2 matches 9 bases. J was trimmed by 9 bases and V by 3 bases; bases with no gene match: 9. The germline CDR1 and CDR2 sequences are DFQATT and SNEGSKA (reference sequence). The CDR3 is 14 amino acids.

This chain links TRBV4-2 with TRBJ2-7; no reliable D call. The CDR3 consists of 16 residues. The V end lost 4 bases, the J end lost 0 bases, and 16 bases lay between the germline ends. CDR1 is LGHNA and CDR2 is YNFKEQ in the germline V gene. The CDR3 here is CASSRTKDGSSYEQYF. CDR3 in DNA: TGTGCCAGCAGCCGAACCAAGGACGGAAGCTCCTACGAGCAGTACTTC.

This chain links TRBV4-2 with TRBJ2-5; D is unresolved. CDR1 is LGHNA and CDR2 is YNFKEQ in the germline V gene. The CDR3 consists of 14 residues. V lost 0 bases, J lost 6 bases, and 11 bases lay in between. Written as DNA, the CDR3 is TGTGCCAGCAGCCAAGATTCTGGTCTAAAGACCCAGTACTTC. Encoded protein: CASSQDSGLKTQYF.

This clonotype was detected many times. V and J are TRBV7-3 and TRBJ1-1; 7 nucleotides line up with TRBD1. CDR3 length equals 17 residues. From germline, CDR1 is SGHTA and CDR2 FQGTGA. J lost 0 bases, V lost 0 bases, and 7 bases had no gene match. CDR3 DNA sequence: TGTGCCAGCAGCTTAACGGGACAGCGTTTAATGAACACTGAAGCTTTCTTT. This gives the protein CASSLTGQRLMNTEAFF.

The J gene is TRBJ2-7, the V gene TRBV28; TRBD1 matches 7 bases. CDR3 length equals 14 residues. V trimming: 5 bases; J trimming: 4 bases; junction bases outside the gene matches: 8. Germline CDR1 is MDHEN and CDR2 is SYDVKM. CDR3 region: CASSQPPTGYEQYF. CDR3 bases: TGTGCCAGCAGTCAACCCCCGACAGGGTACGAGCAGTACTTC.

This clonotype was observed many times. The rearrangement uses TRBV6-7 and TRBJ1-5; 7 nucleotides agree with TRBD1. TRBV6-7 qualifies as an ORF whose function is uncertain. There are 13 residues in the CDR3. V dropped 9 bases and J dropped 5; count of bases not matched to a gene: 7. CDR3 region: CASRGGADQPQHF. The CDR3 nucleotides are TGTGCCAGTCGAGGGGGCGCAGATCAGCCCCAGCATTTT.

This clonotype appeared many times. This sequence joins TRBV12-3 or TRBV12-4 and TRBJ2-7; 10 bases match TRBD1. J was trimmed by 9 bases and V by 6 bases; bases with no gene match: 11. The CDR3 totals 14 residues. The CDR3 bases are TGTGCCAGCAGCCTGACAGGGGGCACCACGCGGCAGTACTTC. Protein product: CASSLTGGTTRQYF.

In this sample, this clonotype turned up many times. The CDR3 region has the DNA TGTGCCAGCAGTCCGACAGTGTACAATCAGCCCCAGCATTTT. It specifies CASSPTVYNQPQHF. The chain links TRBV7-2 to TRBJ1-5, with D possibly being TRBD1 (5 bases). The CDR3 spans 14 residues. V dropped 6 bases and J dropped 3 bases, with 12 bases sitting between them. CDR1 is SGHTA and CDR2 is FQGNSA in the germline V gene.

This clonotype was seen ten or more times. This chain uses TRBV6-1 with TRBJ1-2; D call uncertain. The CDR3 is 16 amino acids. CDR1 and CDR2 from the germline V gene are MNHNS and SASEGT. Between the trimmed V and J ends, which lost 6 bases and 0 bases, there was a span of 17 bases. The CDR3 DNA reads TGTGCCAGCAGACAGAACCGACTGCAAGCTAACTATGGCTACACCTTC. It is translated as CASRQNRLQANYGYTF.

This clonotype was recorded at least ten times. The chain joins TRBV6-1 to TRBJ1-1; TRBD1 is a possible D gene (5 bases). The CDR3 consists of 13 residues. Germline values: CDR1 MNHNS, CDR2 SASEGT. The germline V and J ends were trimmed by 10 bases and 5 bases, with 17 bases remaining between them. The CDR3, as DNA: TGTGCCACCTCACAGGTGCAGTTGACTGAAGCTTTCTTT. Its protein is CATSQVQLTEAFF.

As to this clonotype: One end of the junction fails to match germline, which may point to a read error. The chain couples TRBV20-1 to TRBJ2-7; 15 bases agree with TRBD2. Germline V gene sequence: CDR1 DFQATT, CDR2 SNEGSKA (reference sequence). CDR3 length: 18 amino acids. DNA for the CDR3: TGCAGTGCTAGAGATCTGATACGGACTAGCGGGGGGGGTTACGCGCAGTACTTC. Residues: CSARDLIRTSGGGYAQYF.

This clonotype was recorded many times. The CDR3 sequence is CASSILRQGAYNQPQHF. The DNA of the CDR3 is TGTGCCAGTAGTATCCTCCGACAGGGGGCGTACAATCAGCCCCAGCATTTT. The gene calls are TRBV19 and TRBJ1-5; 10 nucleotides align to TRBD1. Germline CDR1 is LNHDA and CDR2 is SQIVND (reference sequence). CDR3 length: 17 amino acids. Trimming took 3 bases from V and 3 from J; bases not matched to a gene: 8.

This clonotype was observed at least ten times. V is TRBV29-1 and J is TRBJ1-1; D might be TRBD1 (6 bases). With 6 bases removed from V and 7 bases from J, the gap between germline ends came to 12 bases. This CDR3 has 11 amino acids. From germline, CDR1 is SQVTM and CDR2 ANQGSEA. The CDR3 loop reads CSVQGSYEAFF. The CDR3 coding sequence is TGCAGCGTCCAGGGGTCCTATGAAGCTTTCTTT. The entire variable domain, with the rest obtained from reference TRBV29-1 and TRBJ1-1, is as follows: SAVISQKPSRDICQRGTSLTIQCQVDSQVTMMFWYRQQPGQSLTLIATANQGSEATYESGFVIDKFPISRPNLTFSTLTVSNMSPEDSSIYLCSVQGSYEAFFGQGTRLTVV.

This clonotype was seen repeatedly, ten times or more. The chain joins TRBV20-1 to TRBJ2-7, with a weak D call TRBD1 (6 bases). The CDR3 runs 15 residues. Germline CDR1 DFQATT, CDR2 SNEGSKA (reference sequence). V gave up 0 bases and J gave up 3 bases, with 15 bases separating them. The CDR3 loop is CSARDIGPGHYEQYF. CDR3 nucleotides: TGCAGTGCTAGAGATATAGGACCGGGACACTACGAGCAGTACTTC.

The CDR3 DNA sequence: TGTGCCAGCTCATTATGGACGGAGAGTATGAACACTGAAGCTTTCTTT. Its translation is CASSLWTESMNTEAFF. The chain uses TRBV18 and TRBJ1-1; D not resolved. Trimming took 5 bases from V and 0 from J, leaving 16 bases between them. The CDR3 extends over 16 amino acids. Germline assignment: CDR1 KGHSH and CDR2 LQKENI.

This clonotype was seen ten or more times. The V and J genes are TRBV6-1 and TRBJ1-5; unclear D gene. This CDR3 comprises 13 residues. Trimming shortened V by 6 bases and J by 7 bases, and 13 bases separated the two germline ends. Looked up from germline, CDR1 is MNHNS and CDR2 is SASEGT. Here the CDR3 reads CASRLLTGQPQHF. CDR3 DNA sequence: TGTGCCAGCAGACTCCTAACGGGGCAGCCCCAGCATTTT.

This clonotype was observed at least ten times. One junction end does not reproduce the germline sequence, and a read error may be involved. The DNA for the CDR3 is TGTGCCAGCAGTTTAGGGCAGGGAGGTGGCTGCACCTTC. It specifies CASSLGQGGGCTF. The chain combines TRBV27 with TRBJ1-2; tentative D call: TRBD1 (5 bases). CDR1 and CDR2 from the germline V gene are MNHEY and SMNVEV (reference sequence). This CDR3 is built from 13 residues.

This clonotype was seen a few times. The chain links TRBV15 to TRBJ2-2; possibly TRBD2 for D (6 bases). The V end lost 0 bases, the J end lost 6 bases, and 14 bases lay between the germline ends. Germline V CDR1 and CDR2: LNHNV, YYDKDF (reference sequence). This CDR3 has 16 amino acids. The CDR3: CATSRDWRVEAGELFF. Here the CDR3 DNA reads TGTGCCACCAGCAGAGATTGGAGGGTTGAGGCCGGGGAGCTGTTTTTT.

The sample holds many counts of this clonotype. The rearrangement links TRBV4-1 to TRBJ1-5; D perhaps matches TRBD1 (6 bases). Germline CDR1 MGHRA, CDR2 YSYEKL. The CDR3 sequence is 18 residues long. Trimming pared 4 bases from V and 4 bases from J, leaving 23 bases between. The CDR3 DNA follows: TGCGCCAGCAGCCGGATGTCAGGGGCGTTTACCCGAAATCAGCCCCAGCATTTT. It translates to CASSRMSGAFTRNQPQHF.

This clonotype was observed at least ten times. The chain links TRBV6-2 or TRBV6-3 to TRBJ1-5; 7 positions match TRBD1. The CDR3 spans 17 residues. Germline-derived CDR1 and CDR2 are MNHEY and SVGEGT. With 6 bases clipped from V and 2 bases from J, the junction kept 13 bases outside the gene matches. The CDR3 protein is CASRANRGLLGNQPQHF. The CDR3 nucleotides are TGTGCCAGCAGAGCTAACAGGGGCCTACTTGGCAATCAGCCCCAGCATTTT.